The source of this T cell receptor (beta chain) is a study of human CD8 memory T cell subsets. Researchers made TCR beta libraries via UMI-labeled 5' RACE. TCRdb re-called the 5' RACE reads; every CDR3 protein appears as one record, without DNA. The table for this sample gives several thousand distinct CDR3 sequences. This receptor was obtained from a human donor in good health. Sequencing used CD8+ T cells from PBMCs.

The CDR3 protein is CASSLAYRGAKNIQYF. The chain employs TRBV5-1 and TRBJ2-4; TCRdb's D call of TRBD1 is untestable without DNA. The CDR3 is 16 residues long. CDR1 is SGHRS, CDR2 YFSETQ, per germline.